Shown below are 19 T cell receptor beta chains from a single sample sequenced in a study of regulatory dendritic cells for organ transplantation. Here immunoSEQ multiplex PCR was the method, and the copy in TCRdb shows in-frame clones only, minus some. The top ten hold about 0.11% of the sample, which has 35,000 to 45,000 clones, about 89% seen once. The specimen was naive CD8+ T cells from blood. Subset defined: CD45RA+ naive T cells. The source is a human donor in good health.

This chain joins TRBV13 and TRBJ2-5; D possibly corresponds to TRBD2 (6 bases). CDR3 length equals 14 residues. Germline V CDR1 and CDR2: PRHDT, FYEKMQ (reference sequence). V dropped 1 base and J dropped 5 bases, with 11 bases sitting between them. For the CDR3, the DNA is TGTGCCAGCAGCTTAGTCCTGGGGAGGGAGACCCAGTACTTC. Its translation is CASSLVLGRETQYF.

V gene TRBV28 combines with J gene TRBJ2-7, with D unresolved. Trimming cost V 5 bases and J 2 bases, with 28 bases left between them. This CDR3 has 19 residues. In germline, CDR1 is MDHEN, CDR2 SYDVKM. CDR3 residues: CASSVPMGPHHLKTYEQYF. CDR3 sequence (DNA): TGTGCCAGCAGTGTCCCCATGGGCCCCCACCACTTAAAGACCTACGAGCAGTACTTC. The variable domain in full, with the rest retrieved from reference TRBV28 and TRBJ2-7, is DVKVTQSSRYLVKRTGEKVFLECVQDMDHENMFWYRQDPGLGLRLIYFSYDVKMKEKGDIPEGYSVSREKKERFSLILESASTNQTSMYLCASSVPMGPHHLKTYEQYFGPGTRLTVT.

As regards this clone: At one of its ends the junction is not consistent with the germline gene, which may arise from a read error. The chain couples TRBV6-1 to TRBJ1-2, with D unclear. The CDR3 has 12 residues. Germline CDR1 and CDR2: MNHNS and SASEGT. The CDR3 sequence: CASSEGSGLKAF. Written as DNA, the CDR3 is TGTGCCAGCAGTGAAGGGTCAGGACTAAAGGCTTTC.

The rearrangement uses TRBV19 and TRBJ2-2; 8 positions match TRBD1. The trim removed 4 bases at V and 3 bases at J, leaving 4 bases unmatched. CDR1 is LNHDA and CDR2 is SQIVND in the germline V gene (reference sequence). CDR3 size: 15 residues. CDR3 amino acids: CASSRTGSDTGELFF. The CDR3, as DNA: TGTGCCAGTAGTAGGACAGGGTCGGACACCGGGGAGCTGTTTTTT.

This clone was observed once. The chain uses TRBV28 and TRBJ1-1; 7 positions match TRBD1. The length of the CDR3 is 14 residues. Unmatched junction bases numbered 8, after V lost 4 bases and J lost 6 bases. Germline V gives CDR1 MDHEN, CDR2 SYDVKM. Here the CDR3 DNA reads TGTGCCAGCAGTTCCCGACAGGGCCACTCTGAAGCTTTCTTT. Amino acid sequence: CASSSRQGHSEAFF.

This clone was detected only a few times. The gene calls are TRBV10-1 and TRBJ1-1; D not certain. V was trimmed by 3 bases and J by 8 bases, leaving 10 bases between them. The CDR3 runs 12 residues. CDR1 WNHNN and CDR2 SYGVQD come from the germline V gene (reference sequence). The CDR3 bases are TGCGCCAGCAGTGAATTTACTGGGGAAGCTTTCTTT. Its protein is CASSEFTGEAFF.

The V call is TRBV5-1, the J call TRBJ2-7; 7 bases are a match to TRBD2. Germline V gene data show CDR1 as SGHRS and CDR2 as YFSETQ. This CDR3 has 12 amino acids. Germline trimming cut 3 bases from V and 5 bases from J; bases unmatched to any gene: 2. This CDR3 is CASSWGGNEQYF. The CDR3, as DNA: TGCGCCAGCAGCTGGGGAGGGAACGAGCAGTACTTC.

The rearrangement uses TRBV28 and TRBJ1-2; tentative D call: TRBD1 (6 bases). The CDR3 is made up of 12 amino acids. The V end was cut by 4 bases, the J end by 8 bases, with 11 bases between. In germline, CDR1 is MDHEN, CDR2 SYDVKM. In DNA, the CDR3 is TGTGCCAGCAGTTCAGGGGTCCGGGGCTACACCTTC. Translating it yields CASSSGVRGYTF.

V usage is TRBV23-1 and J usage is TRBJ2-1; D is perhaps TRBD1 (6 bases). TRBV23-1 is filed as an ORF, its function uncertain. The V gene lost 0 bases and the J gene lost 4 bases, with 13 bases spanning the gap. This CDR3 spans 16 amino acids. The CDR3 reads CASSQSGVGQYNEQFF. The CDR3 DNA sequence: TGCGCCAGCAGTCAATCGGGGGTAGGACAGTACAATGAGCAGTTCTTC.

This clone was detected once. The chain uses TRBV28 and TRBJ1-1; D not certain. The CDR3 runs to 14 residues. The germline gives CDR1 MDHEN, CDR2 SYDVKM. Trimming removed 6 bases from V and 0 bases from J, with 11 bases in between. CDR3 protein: CASSLTRMNTEAFF. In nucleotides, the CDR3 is TGTGCCAGCAGCCTCACAAGGATGAACACTGAAGCTTTCTTT.

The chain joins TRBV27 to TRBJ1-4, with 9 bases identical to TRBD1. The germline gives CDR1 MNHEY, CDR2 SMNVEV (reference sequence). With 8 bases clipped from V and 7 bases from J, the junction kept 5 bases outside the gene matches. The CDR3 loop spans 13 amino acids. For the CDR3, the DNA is TGTGCCAGCTCGGGACAGGGTCTTGAAAAACTGTTTTTT. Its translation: CASSGQGLEKLFF.

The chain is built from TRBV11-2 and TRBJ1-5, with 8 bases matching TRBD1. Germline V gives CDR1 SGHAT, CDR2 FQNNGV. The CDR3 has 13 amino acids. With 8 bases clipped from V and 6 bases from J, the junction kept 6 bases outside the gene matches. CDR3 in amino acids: CASATGVSQPQHF. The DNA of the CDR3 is TGTGCCAGCGCGACAGGGGTAAGTCAGCCCCAGCATTTT.

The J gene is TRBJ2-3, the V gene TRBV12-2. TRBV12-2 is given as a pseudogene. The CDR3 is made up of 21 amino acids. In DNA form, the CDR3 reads TGTGCAAGTCGCTTAGTAGGGGTCGGCCATATTCCCGGGACGGCCGCGGATACGCAGTATTTT. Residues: CASRLVGVGHIPGTAADTQYF.

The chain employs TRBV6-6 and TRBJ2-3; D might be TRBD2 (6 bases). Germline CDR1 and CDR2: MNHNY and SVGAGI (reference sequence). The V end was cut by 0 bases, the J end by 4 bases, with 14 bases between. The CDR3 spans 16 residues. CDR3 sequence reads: CASSYSWRETSDTQYF. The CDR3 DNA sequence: TGTGCCAGCAGTTACTCATGGAGGGAGACATCAGATACGCAGTATTTT.

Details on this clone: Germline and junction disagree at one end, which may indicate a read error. The DNA of the CDR3 is TGTGCCAACAGTTACTCTGGGGACAGGGGGCTCTATGGCTACACCTTC. Its translation is CANSYSGDRGLYGYTF. The chain is built from TRBV6-6 and TRBJ1-2; 12 bases are shared with TRBD1. The CDR3 is made up of 16 amino acids. Germline CDR1 reads MNHNY; CDR2 reads SVGAGI (reference sequence).

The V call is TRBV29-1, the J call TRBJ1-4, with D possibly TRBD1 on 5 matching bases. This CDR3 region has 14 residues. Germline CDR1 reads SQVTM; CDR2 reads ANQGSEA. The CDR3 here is CRGWGFPSQEKLFF. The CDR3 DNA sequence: TGCAGGGGATGGGGGTTCCCTTCTCAGGAAAAACTGTTTTTT.

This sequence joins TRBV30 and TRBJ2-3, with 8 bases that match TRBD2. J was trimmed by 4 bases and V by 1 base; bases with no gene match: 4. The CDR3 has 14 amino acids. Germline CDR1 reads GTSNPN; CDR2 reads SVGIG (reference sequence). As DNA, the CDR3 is TGTGCCTGGAGTGCCGGGACTAGAGCAGATACGCAGTATTTT. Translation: CAWSAGTRADTQYF.

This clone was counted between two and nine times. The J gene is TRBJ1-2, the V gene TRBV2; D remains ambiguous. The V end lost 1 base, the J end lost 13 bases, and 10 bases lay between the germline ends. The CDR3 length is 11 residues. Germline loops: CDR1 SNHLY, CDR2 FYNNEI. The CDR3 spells CASSEGRPGTF. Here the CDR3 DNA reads TGTGCCAGCAGTGAAGGCCGCCCCGGCACCTTC.

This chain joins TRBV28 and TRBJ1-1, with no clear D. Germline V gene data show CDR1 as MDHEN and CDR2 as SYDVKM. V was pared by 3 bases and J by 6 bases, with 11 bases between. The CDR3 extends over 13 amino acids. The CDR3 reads CASSFPAVSEAFF. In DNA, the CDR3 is TGTGCCAGCAGTTTCCCCGCAGTCTCTGAAGCTTTCTTT.